Here is one T cell receptor beta chain with its context. This CDR3 spans 15 amino acids. In germline, CDR1 is MNHEY, CDR2 SMNVEV (reference sequence). Germline trimming cut 3 bases from V and 4 bases from J; bases unmatched to any gene: 5. The sample comes from a study of T cell changes during pregnancy in multiple sclerosis. Clones were sequenced by immunoSEQ multiplex PCR, and TCRdb holds only the in-frame ones, with some missing. Of tens of thousands of clones in the sample, 90% to 95% were seen once. The J gene is TRBJ2-7, the V gene TRBV27; 11 nucleotides match TRBD1. The TCR was taken from a female donor with multiple sclerosis, enrolled in a pregnancy study. Sample: CD8+ T cells from peripheral blood mononuclear cells, taken in the second trimester of pregnancy. CDR3 protein: CASSFSGTGGYEQYF. CDR3 DNA: TGTGCCAGCAGTTTTTCCGGGACAGGGGGGTACGAGCAGTACTTC.